This TCR beta chain was documented in a study of blood T cell repertoires in COVID-19. Germline V CDR1 and CDR2: MNHEY, SMNVEV (reference sequence). The CDR3 contains 15 residues. V gave up 0 bases and J gave up 3 bases; unmatched junction bases: 5. As processed by the authors: How many nucleated cells were present was estimated from reference gene primer amplification. Assay: immunoSEQ multiplex PCR; the TCRdb copy retains only in-frame clones and omits some. For V, J and clone size, that table is used; D and trimming come from the DNA. The sample consists of about 300,000 clones, around 90% of them appearing once.

The clonotype comes from a man between 18 and 29 years old with active or convalescent COVID-19. The chain employs TRBV27 and TRBJ2-7, with 7 bases aligning to TRBD2. The specimen sequenced was peripheral blood. The CDR3: CASSLSEGRDYEQYF. The CDR3 bases are TGTGCCAGCAGTTTATCGGAGGGGAGGGACTACGAGCAGTACTTC.